Listed here are 30 T cell receptor beta chains from one sample, sequenced in a study of cytotoxic CD8 clonotypes in ibrutinib-treated CLL. Profiling relied on immunoSEQ multiplex PCR, and the TCRdb table lists in-frame clones only, not all of them. Of around 91,000 clones detected, approximately 86% appear once; the ten largest clones hold roughly 5%. The specimen comprised PBMCs, sampled before ibrutinib treatment. These receptors all come from a human donor with chronic lymphocytic leukemia.

This chain uses TRBV5-6 with TRBJ1-1; D not resolved. Germline V gene data show CDR1 as SGHDT and CDR2 as YYEEEE. The V gene lost 0 bases and the J gene lost 5 bases, with 11 bases spanning the gap. The CDR3 has 14 residues. CDR3 sequence reads: CASSLDGVMTEAFF. In DNA, the CDR3 is TGTGCCAGCAGCTTGGATGGGGTAATGACTGAAGCTTTCTTT.

V usage is TRBV19 and J usage is TRBJ1-4, with 7 bases matching TRBD1. The CDR3 is 14 amino acids. Germline V gives CDR1 LNHDA, CDR2 SQIVND (reference sequence). Losses at the gene ends were 6 bases for V and 5 bases for J; bases not matched to a gene: 6. CDR3 bases: TGTGCCAGTAGCGGGGACAGTTTGAATGAAAAACTGTTTTTT. This gives the protein CASSGDSLNEKLFF.

The chain links TRBV7-3 to TRBJ1-1; 9 nucleotides match TRBD1. This CDR3 has 13 amino acids. Trimming cost V 5 bases and J 5 bases; bases outside gene matches: 3. Germline V lookup: CDR1 SGHTA, CDR2 FQGTGA. CDR3 bases: TGTGCCAGCAGCCAAGGACAGGGGACTGAAGCTTTCTTT. This gives the protein CASSQGQGTEAFF.

The V gene is TRBV27, the J gene TRBJ2-2; 8 nucleotides align to TRBD2. Germline lookup yields CDR1 MNHEY and CDR2 SMNVEV (reference sequence). Trimming removed 1 base from V and 6 bases from J; junction bases left unmatched: 10. The CDR3 is 17 amino acids. The chain's CDR3 is CASSLLAGLMMAGELFF. CDR3 DNA sequence: TGTGCCAGCAGTTTATTAGCGGGATTGATGATGGCCGGGGAGCTGTTTTTT.

The chain couples TRBV19 to TRBJ1-3; D call uncertain. Germline V gene lookup returns CDR1 LNHDA and CDR2 SQIVND (reference sequence). The CDR3 spans 16 residues. V was shortened by 3 bases and J by 4 bases, with 16 bases between the two germline ends. The CDR3: CASSMTTNLLGNTIYF. The CDR3 region has the DNA TGTGCCAGTAGTATGACTACTAACCTGTTGGGAAACACCATATATTTT.

J is TRBJ1-2 and V is TRBV27; no reliable D call. There are 14 residues in the CDR3. The germline CDR1 and CDR2 sequences are MNHEY and SMNVEV (reference sequence). Trimming shortened V by 0 bases and J by 4 bases, and 9 bases separated the two germline ends. The CDR3 reads CASSLSGSSYGYTF. The CDR3 DNA sequence: TGTGCCAGCAGTTTATCAGGCAGCAGCTATGGCTACACCTTC.

The chain uses TRBV19 and TRBJ2-5; 8 nucleotides agree with TRBD2. Germline CDR1 and CDR2: LNHDA and SQIVND (reference sequence). J gave up 4 bases and V 6 bases, and 4 bases lay outside the gene matches. There are 13 residues in the CDR3. The CDR3 DNA reads TGTGCCAGTAGCCTTCTAGCGGGAGAGACCCAGTACTTC. Translated, it gives CASSLLAGETQYF. The full variable domain, rest sourced from reference TRBV19 and TRBJ2-5, is DGGITQSPKYLFRKEGQNVTLSCEQNLNHDAMYWYRQDPGQGLRLIYYSQIVNDFQKGDIAEGYSVSREKKESFPLTVTSAQKNPTAFYLCASSLLAGETQYFGPGTRLLVL.

This sequence joins TRBV15 and TRBJ2-7; 8 nucleotides line up with TRBD1. This CDR3 spans 16 amino acids. CDR1 is LNHNV, CDR2 YYDKDF, per germline (reference sequence). J was trimmed by 4 bases and V by 1 base; bases with no gene match: 9. The CDR3 bases are TGTGCCACCAGCAGAGTCCCGGGACAGGAAGCATACGAGCAGTACTTC. This gives the protein CATSRVPGQEAYEQYF.

V usage is TRBV19 and J usage is TRBJ1-2, with no clear D. Trimming stripped 2 bases from V and 0 bases from J, with 4 bases between. The CDR3 contains 13 residues. Germline loops: CDR1 LNHDA, CDR2 SQIVND (reference sequence). The CDR3 protein is CASSIRPNYGYTF. CDR3 sequence (DNA): TGTGCCAGTAGTATAAGGCCTAACTATGGCTACACCTTC. Full variable domain (outside the CDR3, taken from reference TRBV19 and TRBJ1-2): DGGITQSPKYLFRKEGQNVTLSCEQNLNHDAMYWYRQDPGQGLRLIYYSQIVNDFQKGDIAEGYSVSREKKESFPLTVTSAQKNPTAFYLCASSIRPNYGYTFGSGTRLTVV.

The genes are TRBV29-1 and TRBJ1-1; D remains unclear. V gave up 8 bases and J gave up 5 bases, with 9 bases separating them. Per germline, CDR1 SQVTM and CDR2 ANQGSEA. There are 10 residues in the CDR3. This CDR3 reads CSSGETEAFF. The CDR3, as DNA: TGCAGCTCTGGGGAGACTGAAGCTTTCTTT.

The chain combines TRBV14 with TRBJ1-4; no firm D call. Trimming took 5 bases from V and 10 from J, leaving 14 bases between them. The CDR3 is made up of 13 amino acids. CDR1 is SGHDN, CDR2 FVKESK, per germline. The CDR3 region has the DNA TGTGCCAGCAGCTTCGACCGTCGGGGAAAACTGTTTTTT. This gives the protein CASSFDRRGKLFF. Looking up the rest from reference TRBV14 and TRBJ1-4 gives the full variable domain: EAGVTQFPSHSVIEKGQTVTLRCDPISGHDNLYWYRRVMGKEIKFLLHFVKESKQDESGMPNNRFLAERTGGTYSTLKVQPAELEDSGVYFCASSFDRRGKLFFGSGTQLSVL.

The V and J genes are TRBV5-4 and TRBJ2-5; TRBD2 matches at 11 bases. Germline CDR1 SGHNT, CDR2 YYREEE (reference sequence). Germline trimming cut 4 bases from V and 0 bases from J; bases unmatched to any gene: 5. The CDR3 has 16 amino acids. In DNA, the CDR3 is TGTGCCAGCAGCCCGGGACTAGCGGCCTACCAAGAGACCCAGTACTTC. This encodes CASSPGLAAYQETQYF.

This clone was detected a few times. This chain joins TRBV7-2 and TRBJ2-5, with 7 bases lining up with TRBD1. The germline V gene encodes CDR1 SGHTA and CDR2 FQGNSA. The CDR3 is 13 amino acids. The ends lost 5 bases at V and 6 bases at J; junction bases unmatched: 6. The CDR3 region has the DNA TGTGCCAGCAGCCACAGACAGGGACAGACCCAGTACTTC. Translating gives CASSHRQGQTQYF.

This chain links TRBV29-1 with TRBJ2-1; no definite D call. Per germline, CDR1 SQVTM and CDR2 ANQGSEA. V dropped 8 bases and J dropped 0 bases, with 17 bases sitting between them. The CDR3 covers 15 residues. In DNA, the CDR3 is TGCAGCTCGAGACGTCCCGGCAGCTCCTACAATGAGCAGTTCTTC. It yields the protein CSSRRPGSSYNEQFF.

The rearrangement links TRBV27 to TRBJ2-7, with D possibly being TRBD1 (6 bases). Trimming left V 5 bases short and J 1 base short, with 18 bases between. This CDR3 contains 16 residues. Germline loops: CDR1 MNHEY, CDR2 SMNVEV (reference sequence). CDR3 sequence: CASSLDRQDESYEQYF. The CDR3 region has the DNA TGTGCCAGCAGTCTCGACCGACAGGATGAGTCCTACGAGCAGTACTTC.

This clone was recorded a few times. The V and J genes are TRBV4-3 and TRBJ1-2; D not resolved. This CDR3 region has 15 residues. Germline CDR1 LGHNA, CDR2 YSLEER. V shed 0 bases and J shed 8 bases, with 16 bases lying between them. This CDR3 is CASSQDRFSAGGYTF. In DNA form, the CDR3 reads TGCGCCAGCAGCCAAGATAGGTTCTCCGCTGGAGGCTACACCTTC.

The CDR3 sequence: CASSLSQGAPKLFF. The CDR3 DNA sequence: TGTGCCAGCAGTTTAAGTCAGGGGGCACCTAAACTGTTTTTT. The chain has TRBV27 and TRBJ1-4; 8 bases are shared with TRBD1. CDR3 length: 14 amino acids. The germline V gene encodes CDR1 MNHEY and CDR2 SMNVEV (reference sequence). The trim removed 2 bases at V and 11 bases at J, leaving 7 bases unmatched.

This sequence joins TRBV29-1 and TRBJ2-3; D is tentatively TRBD1 or TRBD2 (6 bases each). V was trimmed by 7 bases and J by 2 bases, leaving 19 bases between them. Germline CDR1 reads SQVTM; CDR2 reads ANQGSEA. The CDR3 sequence is 15 residues long. CDR3 bases: TGCAGCGCCCCACCGGGGGCAGGGAACACAGATACGCAGTATTTT. This codes for CSAPPGAGNTDTQYF.

V is TRBV25-1 and J is TRBJ2-7, with 11 bases lining up with TRBD2. Germline V gene lookup returns CDR1 MGHDK and CDR2 SYGVNS. The V gene end was trimmed by 6 bases and the J gene end by 4 bases; junction bases not matched to a gene: 8. The CDR3 spans 15 residues. The CDR3 spells CASSAGLADYYEQYF. The CDR3 DNA follows: TGTGCCAGCAGCGCGGGACTAGCGGACTATTACGAGCAGTACTTC.

The genes are TRBV27 and TRBJ1-2, with D possibly matching TRBD1 (6 bases). CDR1 and CDR2 (germline): MNHEY, SMNVEV (reference sequence). The V end lost 1 base, the J end lost 4 bases, and 31 bases lay between the germline ends. The CDR3 runs 21 residues. CDR3 residues: CASSLFSLGRGASPSTYGYTF. DNA of the CDR3: TGTGCCAGCAGTTTATTTTCCCTGGGACGGGGGGCGAGCCCGTCGACCTATGGCTACACCTTC.

V and J are TRBV5-1 and TRBJ2-3, with D perhaps TRBD1 (6 bases). Trimming left V 3 bases short and J 5 bases short, with 16 bases between. Germline CDR1 SGHRS, CDR2 YFSETQ. This CDR3 contains 15 residues. The CDR3 spells CASSSRQAGGDTQYF. The CDR3 nucleotides are TGCGCCAGCAGCTCCCGACAGGCGGGCGGAGATACGCAGTATTTT.

The chain has TRBV18 and TRBJ1-1; TRBD1 might be the D (5 bases). Germline CDR1 and CDR2: KGHSH and LQKENI. V was trimmed by 3 bases and J by 3 bases, leaving 20 bases between them. The CDR3 is made up of 17 amino acids. The chain's CDR3 is CASSPQLRGGRDTEAFF. CDR3 DNA sequence: TGTGCCAGCTCACCCCAACTAAGGGGAGGGAGGGACACTGAAGCTTTCTTT.

This clone was seen only a few times. This rearrangement joins TRBV19 to TRBJ2-7; tentatively, D is TRBD1 (6 bases). The CDR3 consists of 13 residues. From germline, CDR1 is LNHDA and CDR2 SQIVND (reference sequence). V was trimmed by 6 bases and J by 3 bases, leaving 12 bases between them. The DNA of the CDR3 is TGTGCCAGTAGATTGGGGACAAACTACGAGCAGTACTTC. Encoded protein: CASRLGTNYEQYF.

V is TRBV5-1 and J is TRBJ2-5; TRBD2 matches 7 bases. The CDR3 spans 14 residues. Germline V gives CDR1 SGHRS, CDR2 YFSETQ. With 4 bases clipped from V and 2 bases from J, the junction kept 5 bases outside the gene matches. In nucleotides, the CDR3 is TGCGCCAGCAGCCGGGTTAGCGGGCAAGAGACCCAGTACTTC. Translating it yields CASSRVSGQETQYF.

The DNA of the CDR3 is TGCGCCAGCAGCTTTGGTACAGAGGCCTACGAGCAGTACTTC. Translating it yields CASSFGTEAYEQYF. The chain employs TRBV5-1 and TRBJ2-7; D gene uncertain. The germline V gene has CDR1 SGHRS and CDR2 YFSETQ. The CDR3 length is 14 residues. With 2 bases removed from V and 2 bases from J, the gap between germline ends came to 11 bases.

This clone occurred once. V gene TRBV6-5 combines with J gene TRBJ2-7, with D perhaps TRBD1 (6 bases). CDR1 is MNHEY and CDR2 is SVGAGI in the germline V gene. The CDR3 runs 15 residues. Trimming took 8 bases from V and 9 from J, leaving 26 bases between them. As DNA, the CDR3 is TGTGCCAGCTGCCCAGACAGGAGCCCCCTACGGTGGCAGTACTTC. It encodes CASCPDRSPLRWQYF.

This rearrangement joins TRBV6-1 to TRBJ2-5, with unresolved D. The germline V gene encodes CDR1 MNHNS and CDR2 SASEGT. The CDR3 runs 16 residues. Trimming pared 4 bases from V and 3 bases from J, leaving 18 bases between. CDR3 DNA sequence: TGTGCCAGCAGTGCCCCCTCTTTGACCCCCGAAGAGACCCAGTACTTC. Translating it yields CASSAPSLTPEETQYF.

In its sample, this clone was seen once. The chain combines TRBV28 with TRBJ1-1; 9 bases line up with TRBD1. The CDR3 has 14 amino acids. V lost 6 bases and J lost 4; bases outside the gene matches: 6. Germline CDR1 is MDHEN and CDR2 is SYDVKM. The CDR3 coding sequence is TGTGCCAGCAGCATAGACAGGGGGTCCACTGAAGCTTTCTTT. It translates to CASSIDRGSTEAFF.

V gene TRBV15 combines with J gene TRBJ1-1, with TRBD1 as a possible D gene (5 bases). The CDR3 covers 16 residues. V lost 0 bases to trimming and J lost 1 base, with 12 bases between them. In germline, CDR1 is LNHNV, CDR2 YYDKDF (reference sequence). The CDR3 DNA follows: TGTGCCACCAGCAGAGATTTTGGGGCCCCGAACACTGAAGCTTTCTTT. Residues: CATSRDFGAPNTEAFF. The full variable domain, its missing parts supplied by reference TRBV15 and TRBJ1-1, is DAMVIQNPRYQVTQFGKPVTLSCSQTLNHNVMYWYQQKSSQAPKLLFHYYDKDFNNEADTPDNFQSRRPNTSFCFLDIRSPGLGDTAMYLCATSRDFGAPNTEAFFGQGTRLTVV.

The chain uses TRBV6-5 and TRBJ2-7, with 13 bases that match TRBD2. CDR3 length: 13 residues. Per the germline V gene, CDR1 is MNHEY and CDR2 is SVGAGI. V dropped 6 bases and J dropped 7; count of bases not matched to a gene: 3. In DNA, the CDR3 is TGTGCCAGCAGCCGGACTAGCGGGAGTGAGCAGTACTTC. This translates into CASSRTSGSEQYF.